This TCR beta chain was sequenced in a study of blood T cells in healthy people across ages. This CDR3 contains 17 residues. Germline V CDR1 and CDR2: ENHRY, SYGVKD. This clonotype turned up a few times. Its antigen is unknown. Together with a sample-barcoded 5' primer, a J-beta primer mix was included in a second PCR lasting roughly 6 to 12 cycles. Using its own MiXCR run on the 5' RACE reads, TCRdb lists one record per CDR3 protein. In the table there are under 700,000 distinct CDR3 sequences, 24% of which are singletons. General study findings and limits: Higher diversity, along with more naive CD4+ cells, distinguished long-lived donors from aged donors.

These same records also appear under a second study, on T cells of mothers and their children. This second report adds: The M1S primer of the second PCR added sample barcodes and 2-4 random nucleotides.

The TCR sequence derives from a boy younger than 18 in good health. Sequencing input: blood. J is TRBJ2-5 and V is TRBV10-3; maybe TRBD2 (7 bases). The end of the DNA aligns better with TRBJ2-7, so the J call may be wrong. Written as DNA, the CDR3 is TGTGCCATCAGTGAGTCGGGGGGGGGCCCAAAGACCTACGAGCAGTACTTC. It is translated as CAISESGGGPKTYEQYF.